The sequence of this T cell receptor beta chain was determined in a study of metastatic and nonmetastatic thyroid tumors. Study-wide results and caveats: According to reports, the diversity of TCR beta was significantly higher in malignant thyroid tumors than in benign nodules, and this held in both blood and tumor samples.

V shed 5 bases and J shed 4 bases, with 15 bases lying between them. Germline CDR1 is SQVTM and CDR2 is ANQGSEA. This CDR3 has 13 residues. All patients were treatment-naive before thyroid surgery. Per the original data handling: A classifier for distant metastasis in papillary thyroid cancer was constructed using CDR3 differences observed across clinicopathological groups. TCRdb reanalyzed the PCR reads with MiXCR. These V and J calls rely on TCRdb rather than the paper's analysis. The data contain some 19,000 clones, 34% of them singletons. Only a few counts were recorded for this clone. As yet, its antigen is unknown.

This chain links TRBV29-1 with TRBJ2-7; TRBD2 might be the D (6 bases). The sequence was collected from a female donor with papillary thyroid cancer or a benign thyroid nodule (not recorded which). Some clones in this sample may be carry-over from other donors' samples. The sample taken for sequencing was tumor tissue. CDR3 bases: TGCAGCGTTCGGCGGGGAAGCCGATACGAGCAGTACTTC. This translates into CSVRRGSRYEQYF.